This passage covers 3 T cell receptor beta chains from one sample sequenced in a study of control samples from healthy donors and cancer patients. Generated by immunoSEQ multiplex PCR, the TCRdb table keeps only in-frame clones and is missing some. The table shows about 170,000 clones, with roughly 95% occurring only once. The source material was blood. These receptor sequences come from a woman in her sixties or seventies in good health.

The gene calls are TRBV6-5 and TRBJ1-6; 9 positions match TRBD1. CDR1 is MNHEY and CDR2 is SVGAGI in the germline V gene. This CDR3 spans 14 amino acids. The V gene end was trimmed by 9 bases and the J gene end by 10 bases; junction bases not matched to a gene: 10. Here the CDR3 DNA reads TGTGCCAGTGGAGCTACAGGGGGCAGGTCACCCCTCCACTTT. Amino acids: CASGATGGRSPLHF.

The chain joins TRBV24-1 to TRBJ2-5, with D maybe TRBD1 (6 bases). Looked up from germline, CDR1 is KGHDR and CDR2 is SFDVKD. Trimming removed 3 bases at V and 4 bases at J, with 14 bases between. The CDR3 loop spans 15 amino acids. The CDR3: CATSDGGTSGETQYF. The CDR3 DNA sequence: TGTGCCACCAGTGATGGTGGGACATCTGGAGAGACCCAGTACTTC.

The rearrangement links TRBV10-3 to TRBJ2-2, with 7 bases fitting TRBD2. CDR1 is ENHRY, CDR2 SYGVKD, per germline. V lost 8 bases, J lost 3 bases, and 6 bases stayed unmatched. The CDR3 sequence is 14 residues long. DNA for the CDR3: TGTGCCATCCAGCGGGGTAGGGACACCGGGGAGCTGTTTTTT. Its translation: CAIQRGRDTGELFF.